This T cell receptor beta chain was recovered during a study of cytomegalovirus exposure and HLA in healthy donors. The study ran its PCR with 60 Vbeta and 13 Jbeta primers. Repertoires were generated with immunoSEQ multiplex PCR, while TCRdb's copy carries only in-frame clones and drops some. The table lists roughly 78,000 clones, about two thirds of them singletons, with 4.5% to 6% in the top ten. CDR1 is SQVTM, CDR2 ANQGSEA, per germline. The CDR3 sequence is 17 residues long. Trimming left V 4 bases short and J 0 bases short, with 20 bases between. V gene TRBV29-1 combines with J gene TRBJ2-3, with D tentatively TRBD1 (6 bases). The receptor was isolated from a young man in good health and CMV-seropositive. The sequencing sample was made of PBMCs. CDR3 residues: CSVAGTQGEGSTDTQYF. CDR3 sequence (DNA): TGCAGCGTTGCGGGCACACAGGGTGAGGGTAGCACAGATACGCAGTATTTT.